This TCR beta chain emerged from a study of blood T cell repertoires in COVID-19. On the study more broadly: Both acute and convalescent COVID-19 samples were obtained from the United States, Italy and Spain. The cDNA or gDNA used as material had been derived from T cells, B-cell-depleted T cells, or PBMCs.

In the authors' workflow: Cell counts per sample came from amplifying reference gene primers. The assay was immunoSEQ multiplex PCR, and TCRdb's table has in-frame clones only and misses some. V, J and clone size are taken as reported in that table, and D and trimming were inferred from the DNA itself. This sample has over 85,000 clones; about 86% occur once, and the top ten carry 15% to 17%. CDR1 SGDLS and CDR2 YYNGEE come from the germline V gene. J was trimmed by 7 bases and V by 3 bases; bases with no gene match: 10. CDR3 length: 16 residues. The sequence derives from a human donor in a cohort sampled during active COVID-19. The V gene is TRBV9, the J gene TRBJ2-1; 10 bases are a match to TRBD2. The sample comprised peripheral blood. The CDR3 protein is CASSALGTSALNEQFF. CDR3 DNA sequence: TGTGCCAGCAGCGCATTGGGGACTAGCGCCCTAAATGAGCAGTTCTTC. The entire variable domain, with the rest obtained from reference TRBV9 and TRBJ2-1, is as follows: DSGVTQTPKHLITATGQRVTLRCSPRSGDLSVYWYQQSLDQGLQFLIQYYNGEERAKGNILERFSAQQFPDLHSELNLSSLELGDSALYFCASSALGTSALNEQFFGPGTRLTVL.